This T cell receptor beta chain was found in a study of blood T cell repertoires in COVID-19. Study-level information: Samples representing acute and convalescent COVID-19 were sourced from the United States, Italy and Spain. From T cells, B-cell-depleted T cells, or PBMCs came the material, which was cDNA or gDNA.

The data were produced by immunoSEQ multiplex PCR, yet TCRdb's version contains in-frame clones alone and is incomplete. The data show tens of thousands of clones, approximately 77% seen once. Followed longitudinally, the Seattle patients had been enrolled during active infection. From germline, CDR1 is KGHDR and CDR2 SFDVKD. CDR3 size: 12 residues. V was clipped by 5 bases and J by 6 bases, with 9 bases between them. The J gene is TRBJ1-1, the V gene TRBV24-1, with D possibly being TRBD1 (6 bases). The sample consisted of peripheral blood. The TCR was taken from a man between 65 and 85 years old with COVID-19, enrolled during active disease. This CDR3 reads CATSAPGAEAFF. In nucleotides, the CDR3 is TGTGCCACCAGTGCCCCAGGGGCTGAAGCTTTCTTT.